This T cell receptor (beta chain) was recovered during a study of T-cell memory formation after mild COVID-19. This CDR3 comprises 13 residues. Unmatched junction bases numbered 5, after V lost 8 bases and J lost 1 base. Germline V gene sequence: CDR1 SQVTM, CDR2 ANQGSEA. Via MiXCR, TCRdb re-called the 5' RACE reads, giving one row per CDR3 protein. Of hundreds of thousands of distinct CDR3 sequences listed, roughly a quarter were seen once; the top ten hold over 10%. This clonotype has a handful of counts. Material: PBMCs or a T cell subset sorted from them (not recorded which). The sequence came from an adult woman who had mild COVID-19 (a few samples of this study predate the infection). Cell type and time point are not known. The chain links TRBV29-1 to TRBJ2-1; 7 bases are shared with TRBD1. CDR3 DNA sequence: TGCAGCTCCACACAGGGGTCCTACAATGAGCAGTTCTTC. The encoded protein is CSSTQGSYNEQFF.